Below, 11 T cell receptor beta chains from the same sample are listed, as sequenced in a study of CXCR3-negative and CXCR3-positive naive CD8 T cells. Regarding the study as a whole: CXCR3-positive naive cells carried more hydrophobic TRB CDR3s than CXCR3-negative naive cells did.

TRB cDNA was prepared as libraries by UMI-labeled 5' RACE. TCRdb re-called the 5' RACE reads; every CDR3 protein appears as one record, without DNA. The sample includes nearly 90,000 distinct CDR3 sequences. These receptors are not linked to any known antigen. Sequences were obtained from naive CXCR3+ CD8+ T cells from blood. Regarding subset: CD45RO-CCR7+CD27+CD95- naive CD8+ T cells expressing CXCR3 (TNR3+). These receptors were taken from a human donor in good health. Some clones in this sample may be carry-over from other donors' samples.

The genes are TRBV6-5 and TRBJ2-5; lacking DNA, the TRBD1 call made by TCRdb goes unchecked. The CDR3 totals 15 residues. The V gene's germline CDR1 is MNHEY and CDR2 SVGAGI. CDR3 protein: CASSYFDRGIGTQYF.

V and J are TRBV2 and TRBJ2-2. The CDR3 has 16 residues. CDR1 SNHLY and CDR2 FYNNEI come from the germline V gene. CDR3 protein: CASSPSGGTNTGELFF. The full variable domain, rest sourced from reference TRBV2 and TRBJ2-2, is EPEVTQTPSHQVTQMGQEVILRCVPISNHLYFYWYRQILGQKVEFLVSFYNNEISEKSEIFDDQFSVERPDGSNFTLKIRSTKLEDSAMYFCASSPSGGTNTGELFFGEGSRLTVL.

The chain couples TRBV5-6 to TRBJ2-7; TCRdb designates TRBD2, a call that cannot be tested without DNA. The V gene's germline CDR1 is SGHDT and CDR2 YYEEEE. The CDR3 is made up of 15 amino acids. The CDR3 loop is CASSWTSGGQYEQYF.

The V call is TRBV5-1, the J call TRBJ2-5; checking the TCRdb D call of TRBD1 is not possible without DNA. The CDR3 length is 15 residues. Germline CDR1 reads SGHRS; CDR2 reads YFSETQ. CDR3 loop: CASSLPRGRQETQYF.

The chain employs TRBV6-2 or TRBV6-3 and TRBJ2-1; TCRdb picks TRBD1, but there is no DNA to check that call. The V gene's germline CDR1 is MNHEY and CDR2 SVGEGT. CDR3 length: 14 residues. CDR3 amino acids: CASSYSDSNNEQFF.

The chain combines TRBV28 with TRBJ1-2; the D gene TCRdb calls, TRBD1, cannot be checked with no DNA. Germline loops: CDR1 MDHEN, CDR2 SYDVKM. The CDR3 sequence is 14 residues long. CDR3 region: CASSFVGGPYGYTF.

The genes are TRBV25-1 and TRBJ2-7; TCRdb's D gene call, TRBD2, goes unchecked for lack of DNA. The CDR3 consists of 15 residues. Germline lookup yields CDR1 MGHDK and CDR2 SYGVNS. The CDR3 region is CASKDCRDLRYEQYF.

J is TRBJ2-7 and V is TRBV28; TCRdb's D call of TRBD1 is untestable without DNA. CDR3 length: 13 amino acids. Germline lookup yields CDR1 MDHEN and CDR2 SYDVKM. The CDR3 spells CASSLVGGYEQYF.

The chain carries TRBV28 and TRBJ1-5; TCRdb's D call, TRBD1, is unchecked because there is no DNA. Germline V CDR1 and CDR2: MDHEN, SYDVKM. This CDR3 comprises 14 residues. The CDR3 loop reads CASSFAGGNQPQHF.

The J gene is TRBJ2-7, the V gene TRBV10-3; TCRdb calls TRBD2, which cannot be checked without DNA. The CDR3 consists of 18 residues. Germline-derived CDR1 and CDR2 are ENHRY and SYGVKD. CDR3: CAISEPMAVAGVTYEQYF.

The CDR3 is CASSPWTGEPYEQYF. V usage is TRBV4-1 and J usage is TRBJ2-7; TCRdb selects TRBD1, and the lack of DNA leaves this call unchecked. This CDR3 is 15 amino acids long. The V gene's germline CDR1 is MGHRA and CDR2 YSYEKL.